The 29 T cell receptor beta chains below come from one sample, sequenced in a study of shared clonotypes between healthy human individuals. TCRdb's copy holds only in-frame clones and misses some; the assay was immunoSEQ multiplex PCR. The sample includes about 1.5 million clones, 95% to 99% of them seen just once. Specimen: naive CD4+ T cells sorted from blood. Subset defined: CD45RA+ positively selected. These receptors were collected from a man aged 25 to 45 in good health.

The V gene is TRBV5-1, the J gene TRBJ2-2, with TRBD2 matching over 9 bases. In germline, CDR1 is SGHRS, CDR2 YFSETQ. V lost 7 bases and J lost 3; bases outside the gene matches: 7. The CDR3 is 15 amino acids. The CDR3 nucleotides are TGCGCCAGCTCCGCGGGAGGGAGGGACACCGGGGAGCTGTTTTTT. It codes for CASSAGGRDTGELFF. The full variable domain, in which reference TRBV5-1 and TRBJ2-2 provide the parts outside the CDR3, is KAGVTQTPRYLIKTRGQQVTLSCSPISGHRSVSWYQQTPGQGLQFLFEYFSETQRNKGNFPGRFSGRQFSNSRSEMNVSTLELGDSALYLCASSAGGRDTGELFFGEGSRLTVL.

The CDR3 protein is CASSLVLAGTTSMGQFF. The CDR3 region has the DNA TGCGCCAGCAGCTTGGTCCTAGCGGGAACTACTTCAATGGGGCAGTTCTTC. The V gene is TRBV5-1, the J gene TRBJ2-1; 9 bases are shared with TRBD2. The V and J ends lost 0 bases and 12 bases, in that order; junction bases with no gene match: 16. The CDR3 is 17 amino acids. Germline-derived CDR1 and CDR2 are SGHRS and YFSETQ.

The chain recombines TRBV10-3 with TRBJ1-5; no firm D call. V was cut by 0 bases and J by 8 bases, with 5 bases left in between. There are 12 residues in the CDR3. Germline lookup yields CDR1 ENHRY and CDR2 SYGVKD. The DNA of the CDR3 is TGTGCCATCAGTGAGTCGACGGAGCCCCAGCATTTT. It is translated as CAISESTEPQHF.

This chain joins TRBV2 and TRBJ1-5, with TRBD1 identical over 7 bases. CDR1 SNHLY and CDR2 FYNNEI come from the germline V gene. This CDR3 is 14 amino acids long. After removal of 5 bases from V and 6 bases from J, the junction contained 7 bases not matched to a gene. CDR3 DNA: TGTGCCAGCAGTCTGGGACAGTCTAGTCAGCCCCAGCATTTT. The encoded protein is CASSLGQSSQPQHF.

This CDR3 is CASSAGRGNEKLFF. The CDR3 nucleotides read TGTGCCAGCTCAGCGGGACGGGGGAATGAAAAACTGTTTTTT. The chain employs TRBV18 and TRBJ1-4, with D perhaps TRBD1 (5 bases). V dropped 5 bases and J dropped 5 bases, with 12 bases sitting between them. CDR3 length: 14 amino acids. Germline V gives CDR1 KGHSH, CDR2 LQKENI.

V gene TRBV5-1 combines with J gene TRBJ1-1; unclear D gene. Trimming removed 0 bases at V and 4 bases at J, with 16 bases between. The CDR3 has 16 residues. CDR1 and CDR2 (germline): SGHRS, YFSETQ. The CDR3 coding sequence is TGCGCCAGCAGCTTGGGGGTCGGTGCAGGCGGCACTGAAGCTTTCTTT. Translating gives CASSLGVGAGGTEAFF.

The chain links TRBV10-1 to TRBJ1-1, with D perhaps matching TRBD1 (5 bases). Germline V gene sequence: CDR1 WNHNN, CDR2 SYGVQD (reference sequence). V was trimmed by 4 bases and J by 10 bases, leaving 16 bases between them. This CDR3 spans 13 amino acids. DNA of the CDR3: TGCGCCAGCAGTGCCGGGACGGACTTTGGAGCTTTCTTT. Translating gives CASSAGTDFGAFF.

The chain combines TRBV5-4 with TRBJ2-3; D is possibly TRBD2 (5 bases). This CDR3 has 16 residues. V was clipped by 2 bases and J by 0 bases, with 13 bases between them. Germline assignment: CDR1 SGHNT and CDR2 YYREEE (reference sequence). Here the CDR3 reads CASSFPSGTSTDTQYF. CDR3 DNA sequence: TGTGCCAGCAGCTTTCCCAGCGGAACTAGCACAGATACGCAGTATTTT.

The V call is TRBV7-6, the J call TRBJ2-1; D unresolved. Germline assignment: CDR1 SGHVS and CDR2 FNYEAQ. Trimming cost V 5 bases and J 7 bases, with 12 bases left between them. The CDR3 is 13 amino acids. CDR3 in amino acids: CASSPRLSNEQFF. CDR3 nucleotide sequence: TGTGCCAGCAGCCCGCGTCTTTCTAATGAGCAGTTCTTC.

A note on this clone: In the same sample, other DNA sequences code for this CDR3. V and J are TRBV5-1 and TRBJ2-1, with 15 bases that match TRBD2. This CDR3 has 15 residues. V lost 3 bases to trimming and J lost 10 bases; unmatched junction nucleotides: 5. CDR1 SGHRS and CDR2 YFSETQ come from the germline V gene. The CDR3 loop reads CASSSGLAGGREQFF. The DNA for the CDR3 is TGCGCCAGCAGCTCCGGACTAGCGGGAGGGAGGGAGCAGTTCTTC.

The chain couples TRBV14 to TRBJ1-4; TRBD1 is a possible D gene (6 bases). Trimming took 5 bases from V and 0 from J, leaving 13 bases between them. Germline CDR1 is SGHDN and CDR2 is FVKESK. The CDR3 runs to 16 residues. CDR3 in DNA: TGTGCCAGCAGCGAAAATGGGGGCTCAACTAATGAAAAACTGTTTTTT. This gives the protein CASSENGGSTNEKLFF.

The chain couples TRBV5-6 to TRBJ2-4; TRBD1 agrees at 7 bases. The CDR3 length is 15 residues. The V gene end was trimmed by 1 base and the J gene end by 6 bases; junction bases not matched to a gene: 7. CDR1 and CDR2 from the germline V gene are SGHDT and YYEEEE. The CDR3 nucleotides read TGTGCCAGCAGCTTGAGGACAGGACCTTCAAACATTCAGTACTTC. It is translated as CASSLRTGPSNIQYF.

This chain uses TRBV29-1 with TRBJ2-1; 9 nucleotides align to TRBD2. CDR1 and CDR2 from the germline V gene are SQVTM and ANQGSEA. V dropped 0 bases and J dropped 0; count of bases not matched to a gene: 3. The CDR3 contains 16 residues. The CDR3 loop is CSVEDGSGSSYNEQFF. The CDR3 nucleotides read TGCAGCGTTGAAGATGGTAGCGGGAGCTCCTACAATGAGCAGTTCTTC.

J is TRBJ2-5 and V is TRBV5-1, with TRBD1 as a possible D gene (6 bases). The CDR3 runs 16 residues. The V gene's germline CDR1 is SGHRS and CDR2 YFSETQ. Between the trimmed V and J ends, which lost 0 bases and 5 bases, there was a span of 17 bases. CDR3 region: CASSLASRGRGETQYF. The CDR3 bases are TGCGCCAGCAGCTTGGCCTCTAGGGGTAGGGGGGAGACCCAGTACTTC.

The chain couples TRBV5-1 to TRBJ2-3, with D hard to call. Between the trimmed V and J ends, which lost 0 bases and 0 bases, there was a span of 11 bases. The V gene's germline CDR1 is SGHRS and CDR2 YFSETQ. The CDR3 runs 16 residues. This chain's CDR3 is CASSLGVAASTDTQYF. CDR3 sequence (DNA): TGCGCCAGCAGCTTGGGAGTAGCAGCTAGCACAGATACGCAGTATTTT.

V usage is TRBV11-3 and J usage is TRBJ2-3, with 9 bases aligning to TRBD2. The CDR3 totals 17 residues. Trimming took 5 bases from V and 2 from J; bases not matched to a gene: 11. CDR1 and CDR2 (germline): SGHNT, YENEEA. This chain's CDR3 is CASSPLHLAGLTDTQYF. DNA for the CDR3: TGTGCCAGCAGCCCCCTGCATCTAGCGGGGCTCACAGATACGCAGTATTTT.

The CDR3 region has the DNA TGTGCCAGCTCACCGGGGCCGGGACGGATTCAAGAGACCCAGTACTTC. Its protein product is CASSPGPGRIQETQYF. The chain recombines TRBV18 with TRBJ2-5; D possibly uses TRBD1 or TRBD2 (5 bases each). Between the trimmed V and J ends, which lost 3 bases and 2 bases, there was a span of 16 bases. The CDR3 is 16 amino acids. Germline CDR1 KGHSH, CDR2 LQKENI.

The rearrangement links TRBV29-1 to TRBJ2-1; 10 bases match TRBD1. V shed 6 bases and J 8 bases; nucleotides not matched to a gene: 10. The CDR3 totals 14 residues. Per germline, CDR1 SQVTM and CDR2 ANQGSEA. CDR3 protein: CSVETGQGSDEQFF. Written as DNA, the CDR3 is TGCAGCGTAGAAACGGGACAGGGGTCGGATGAGCAGTTCTTC.

The chain's CDR3 is CASSTASGSNEQFF. The CDR3 DNA sequence: TGTGCCAGCAGCACGGCTAGCGGGAGCAATGAGCAGTTCTTC. The rearrangement uses TRBV7-9 and TRBJ2-1, with TRBD2 matching over 10 bases. CDR3 length equals 14 residues. J lost 6 bases, V lost 5 bases, and 4 bases had no gene match. CDR1 and CDR2 from the germline V gene are SEHNR and FQNEAQ (reference sequence).

The V and J genes are TRBV6-6 and TRBJ2-7; D unresolved. The V gene's germline CDR1 is MNHNY and CDR2 SVGAGI (reference sequence). This CDR3 comprises 13 residues. V gave up 8 bases and J gave up 6 bases, with 17 bases separating them. As DNA, the CDR3 is TGTGCCAGCGGTTCCGGAAACGGCCTCGAGCAGTACTTC. This codes for CASGSGNGLEQYF.

V and J are TRBV21-1 and TRBJ2-1; the table gives TRBD2 as D, unverified against the DNA. TRBV21-1 is labeled a pseudogene. The CDR3 spans 17 residues. The CDR3 sequence: CASSLHTLGTRKNEQFF. CDR3 coding DNA: TGTGCCAGCAGCTTACATACCCTCGGGACTAGGAAGAATGAGCAGTTCTTC.

The chain uses TRBV5-1 and TRBJ1-2; 8 nucleotides match TRBD1. Germline V gives CDR1 SGHRS, CDR2 YFSETQ. Trimming removed 4 bases from V and 4 bases from J; junction bases left unmatched: 9. CDR3 length equals 15 residues. The chain's CDR3 is CASSEGTGPAYGYTF. DNA of the CDR3: TGCGCCAGCAGCGAGGGGACAGGTCCAGCCTATGGCTACACCTTC.

The V call is TRBV5-4, the J call TRBJ2-5; 10 nucleotides align to TRBD2. The germline V gene has CDR1 SGHNT and CDR2 YYREEE (reference sequence). This CDR3 is built from 17 residues. V shed 0 bases and J 1 base; nucleotides not matched to a gene: 6. CDR3 bases: TGTGCCAGCAGCTTGGGGACTAGCGGTGTAAGCCAAGAGACCCAGTACTTC. The encoded protein is CASSLGTSGVSQETQYF.

This chain connects TRBV15 to TRBJ2-3; TRBD2 is a possible D gene (5 bases). Germline assignment: CDR1 LNHNV and CDR2 YYDKDF (reference sequence). Deletions cut 6 bases from V and 8 bases from J, with 24 bases between. CDR3 size: 16 residues. The CDR3 sequence is CATSAKRLDNEGTQYF. CDR3 sequence (DNA): TGTGCCACCAGTGCCAAGAGACTTGACAATGAGGGTACGCAGTATTTT. Using reference TRBV15 and TRBJ2-3 for the parts outside the CDR3, the full variable domain is DAMVIQNPRYQVTQFGKPVTLSCSQTLNHNVMYWYQQKSSQAPKLLFHYYDKDFNNEADTPDNFQSRRPNTSFCFLDIRSPGLGDTAMYLCATSAKRLDNEGTQYFGPGTRLTVL.

Worth noting for this clone: Other DNA sequences in the same sample also yield this CDR3. The CDR3 region is CASSLDRGGEQYF. The CDR3 nucleotides read TGTGCCAGCAGCTTGGACAGGGGAGGAGAGCAGTACTTC. The genes are TRBV5-4 and TRBJ2-7, with D maybe TRBD1 (7 bases). The CDR3 covers 13 residues. Germline V gives CDR1 SGHNT, CDR2 YYREEE (reference sequence). Trimming took 0 bases from V and 7 from J, leaving 11 bases between them. Drawing the rest from reference TRBV5-4 and TRBJ2-7, the complete variable domain is ETGVTQSPTHLIKTRGQQVTLRCSSQSGHNTVSWYQQALGQGPQFIFQYYREEENGRGNFPPRFSGLQFPNYSSELNVNALELDDSALYLCASSLDRGGEQYFGPGTRLTVT.

The chain has TRBV5-8 and TRBJ2-5; possible D gene TRBD2, 6 bases. The CDR3 extends over 14 amino acids. Germline loops: CDR1 SGHTS, CDR2 YDEGEE. The ends were cut back, 0 bases at V and 4 bases at J, with 10 bases in the middle. The DNA for the CDR3 is TGTGCCAGCAGCTTGGTCGGGAGCATAGAGACCCAGTACTTC. This translates into CASSLVGSIETQYF.

The chain employs TRBV6-6 and TRBJ2-7, with D possibly being TRBD1 (5 bases). Germline V CDR1 and CDR2: MNHNY, SVGAGI (reference sequence). V lost 2 bases to trimming and J lost 2 bases, with 10 bases between them. The CDR3 runs 14 residues. The CDR3 spells CASSYPGSAYEQYF. The CDR3 DNA is TGTGCCAGCAGTTACCCAGGGTCGGCCTACGAGCAGTACTTC.

This clone showed up just once. V is TRBV7-9 and J is TRBJ2-1, with TRBD2 matching 13 bases. Germline CDR1 and CDR2: SEHNR and FQNEAQ (reference sequence). This CDR3 comprises 17 residues. V lost 5 bases to trimming and J lost 8 bases; unmatched junction nucleotides: 12. CDR3 loop: CASSLPGLAGVLHEQFF. For the CDR3, the DNA is TGTGCCAGCAGCCTACCCGGACTAGCGGGAGTGTTACATGAGCAGTTCTTC.

The J gene is TRBJ2-5, the V gene TRBV15; 13 bases map to TRBD2. The CDR3 extends over 19 amino acids. After removal of 0 bases from V and 5 bases from J, the junction contained 12 bases not matched to a gene. Germline V gene sequence: CDR1 LNHNV, CDR2 YYDKDF (reference sequence). The CDR3 nucleotides are TGTGCCACCAGCAGAGATGGGTGGGGACTAGCGGGATTTGAGGAGACCCAGTACTTC. Protein sequence: CATSRDGWGLAGFEETQYF. Drawing the rest from reference TRBV15 and TRBJ2-5, the complete variable domain is DAMVIQNPRYQVTQFGKPVTLSCSQTLNHNVMYWYQQKSSQAPKLLFHYYDKDFNNEADTPDNFQSRRPNTSFCFLDIRSPGLGDTAMYLCATSRDGWGLAGFEETQYFGPGTRLLVL.